A selection of T cell receptor beta chains follows, all from one sample in a study of blood T cell repertoires in COVID-19. Some clones are missing from TCRdb's copy, which holds only in-frame ones; the method was immunoSEQ multiplex PCR. The repertoire holds some 250,000 clones, 85% to 90% seen once, with around 12% in the top ten. The sample was peripheral blood. These receptors originate from a woman aged 25 to 45 with COVID-19, enrolled during active disease. The CDR3 runs from the conserved cysteine through the conserved F or W. D genes are given only for firm matches. Rows give clone size only sometimes, using once, few, many, or a class for an expanded clone.

j_call clone_size d_call v_call cdr3_aa cdr3_nt
TRBJ2-1 . TRBD1 TRBV5-1 CASSAPGTETYNEQFF TGCGCCAGCAGCGCTCCCGGGACAGAAACCTACAATGAGCAGTTCTTC
TRBJ1-6 . TRBD1 TRBV9 CASSVVSQGASPLHF TGTGCCAGCAGCGTAGTGTCTCAGGGGGCTTCACCCCTCCACTTT
TRBJ2-3 . TRBD2 TRBV9 CASSVGLALTDTQYF TGTGCCAGCAGCGTAGGACTAGCCCTCACAGATACGCAGTATTTT
TRBJ1-5 . TRBD1 TRBV6-6 CASSYRDRSNQPQHF TGTGCCAGCAGTTACCGGGACAGGAGCAATCAGCCCCAGCATTTT
TRBJ2-3 . TRBD1 TRBV3-1/TRBV3-2 CASSQDWGQETDTQYF TGTGCCAGCAGCCAAGACTGGGGACAGGAGACAGATACGCAGTATTTT
TRBJ2-2 once . TRBV9 CASRGGPVPGELFF TGTGCCAGCAGGGGGGGGCCGGTCCCCGGGGAGCTGTTTTTT
TRBJ2-7 once . TRBV18 CASSWDSGLGYEQYF TGTGCCAGCTCATGGGACTCGGGACTCGGCTACGAGCAGTACTTC
TRBJ2-1 . . TRBV27 CASSLNRDGTRNEQFF TGTGCCAGCAGTTTAAACAGGGATGGGACAAGGAATGAGCAGTTCTTC
TRBJ1-2 . TRBD1 TRBV25-1 CASSRGQGYGYTF TGTGCCAGCAGTAGGGGACAGGGTTATGGCTACACCTTC
TRBJ2-7 . . TRBV10-1 CASRDDRSSYEQYF TGCGCCAGCAGGGATGACAGGAGCTCCTACGAGCAGTACTTC
TRBJ1-5 . TRBD1 TRBV6-5 CASSYGAGGQPQHF TGTGCCAGCAGTTACGGGGCAGGGGGTCAGCCCCAGCATTTT
TRBJ1-3 . TRBD1 TRBV2 CASSGQGPRSGNTIYF TGTGCCAGCAGTGGACAGGGGCCCAGATCTGGAAACACCATATATTTT
TRBJ2-7 . . TRBV5-5 CASSLLHGEAYEQYF TGTGCCAGCAGCTTGCTCCACGGGGAGGCGTACGAGCAGTACTTC
TRBJ1-2 . . TRBV19 CASSIMGRGYGYTF TGTGCCAGTAGTATTATGGGTCGGGGCTATGGCTACACCTTC
TRBJ2-1 . . TRBV14 CASSHYRFTPNNEQFF TGTGCCAGCAGCCACTATAGATTTACCCCGAACAATGAGCAGTTCTTC
TRBJ2-5 . . TRBV5-4 CASSLPGEETQYF TGTGCCAGCAGCTTGCCAGGGGAAGAGACCCAGTACTTC
TRBJ2-7 . TRBD2 TRBV5-4 CASSLGAGAYEQYF TGTGCCAGCAGCTTGGGAGCGGGGGCCTACGAGCAGTACTTC
TRBJ2-2 . TRBD1 TRBV5-1 CASSFRDRANTGELFF TGCGCCAGCAGCTTCCGGGACAGGGCTAACACCGGGGAGCTGTTTTTT
TRBJ1-2 . TRBD1 TRBV2 CASQGARGYTF TGTGCCAGCCAGGGGGCCAGGGGCTACACCTTC
TRBJ1-2 . . TRBV19 CASSIHKIGGYTF TGTGCCAGTAGTATACACAAAATCGGGGGCTACACCTTC
TRBJ2-2 . . TRBV5-4 CASSETGGANTGELFF TGTGCCAGCAGCGAGACGGGGGGCGCGAACACCGGGGAGCTGTTTTTT
TRBJ2-1 . TRBD2 TRBV3-1/TRBV3-2 CASSQDTIAGGIDSYNEQFF TGTGCCAGCAGCCAAGATACGATAGCGGGGGGCATTGACTCCTACAATGAGCAGTTCTTC
TRBJ1-1 . . TRBV19 CASSPHKNVRDTEAFF TGTGCCAGTAGTCCTCATAAGAATGTTCGGGACACTGAAGCTTTCTTT
TRBJ2-3 . . TRBV19 CASRGTQVSLDTQYF TGTGCCAGTAGGGGGACACAGGTTTCATTAGATACGCAGTATTTT
TRBJ2-7 . TRBD1 TRBV20-1 CSASDTGVGAYEQYF TGCAGTGCTAGTGATACAGGGGTTGGGGCCTACGAGCAGTACTTC
TRBJ2-7 . . TRBV7-9 CASSLAVLRDREQYF TGTGCCAGCAGCTTAGCGGTATTAAGAGATCGAGAGCAGTACTTC
TRBJ2-2 few . TRBV7-2 CASSLIPGTGELFF TGTGCCAGCAGCCTAATCCCCGGGACCGGGGAGCTGTTTTTT
TRBJ1-4 . TRBD1 TRBV28 CASSSGQHEKLFF TGTGCCAGCAGTTCGGGACAGCATGAAAAACTGTTTTTT
TRBJ2-7 . TRBD1 TRBV5-6 CASSSSRDRRAYEQYF TGTGCCAGCAGCTCATCAAGGGACAGGAGGGCCTACGAGCAGTACTTC
TRBJ2-1 . TRBD2 TRBV5-1 CASSLGLASAGRSSYNEQFF TGCGCCAGCAGCTTGGGGTTGGCTAGCGCCGGGAGGAGCTCCTACAATGAGCAGTTCTTC
TRBJ2-7 . TRBD1 TRBV5-6 CASSLVQGAGEQYF TGTGCCAGCAGCTTGGTACAGGGGGCGGGCGAGCAGTACTTC
TRBJ1-1 . TRBD1 TRBV10-3 CAISYTQGVVAEAFF TGTGCCATCAGCTACACACAGGGGGTAGTTGCTGAAGCTTTCTTT
TRBJ1-2 . . TRBV5-5 CASSLAGGGSYGYTF TGTGCCAGCAGCTTGGCCGGGGGAGGTTCCTATGGCTACACCTTC
TRBJ2-1 . TRBD2 TRBV7-2 CASSLNMGLVYNEQFF TGTGCCAGCAGTCTAAATATGGGACTAGTATACAATGAGCAGTTCTTC
TRBJ2-5 . . TRBV29-1 CSVERGIQETQYF TGCAGCGTTGAACGGGGGATTCAAGAGACCCAGTACTTC
TRBJ2-2 . . TRBV12-5 CASGAPGLPNTGELFF TGTGCTAGTGGGGCCCCGGGACTCCCGAACACCGGGGAGCTGTTTTTT
TRBJ1-1 . TRBD1 TRBV5-5 CASSSNDRVGTEAFF TGTGCCAGCAGCTCGAATGACAGGGTCGGCACTGAAGCTTTCTTT
TRBJ1-3 . TRBD1 TRBV5-1 CASSKETGVSNTIYF TGCGCCAGCAGCAAGGAGACAGGGGTCAGCAACACCATATATTTT
TRBJ1-2 once . TRBV19 CASSIDVSAAGGYTF TGTGCCAGTAGTATAGATGTAAGCGCGGCGGGTGGCTACACCTTC
TRBJ2-5 . . TRBV7-8 CASRILRGWETQYF TGTGCCAGCAGGATTTTACGGGGGTGGGAGACCCAGTACTTC
TRBJ2-3 . . TRBV6-6 CASTVNNAPPDTQYF TGTGCCAGCACTGTGAACAACGCACCCCCAGATACGCAGTATTTT
TRBJ1-1 . . TRBV19 CASSTPSLGGSTEAFF TGTGCCAGTAGTACACCTTCTTTGGGGGGATCCACTGAAGCTTTCTTT
TRBJ1-1 . . TRBV7-6 CASSLNSAHTEAFF TGTGCCAGCAGCTTGAACAGTGCGCACACTGAAGCTTTCTTT
TRBJ2-1 many . TRBV27 CASSLRDNEQFF TGTGCCAGCAGTTTACGGGATAATGAGCAGTTCTTC
TRBJ2-1 once . TRBV3-1/TRBV3-2 CASSHGGGDEQFF TGTGCCAGCAGCCACGGGGGAGGCGATGAGCAGTTCTTC
TRBJ2-1 . TRBD2 TRBV6-5 CASSYSLAAYNEQFF TGTGCCAGCAGTTACTCGCTAGCGGCCTACAATGAGCAGTTCTTC
TRBJ2-5 once . TRBV19 CASSPGWGEETQYF TGTGCCAGTAGTCCCGGTTGGGGGGAGGAGACCCAGTACTTC
TRBJ1-5 . TRBD1 TRBV6-5 CASSLDRYSNQPQHF TGTGCCAGCAGTTTGGACAGGTATAGCAATCAGCCCCAGCATTTT
TRBJ1-1 . . TRBV5-4 CASRRVPNTEAFF TGTGCCAGCAGGCGGGTACCGAACACTGAAGCTTTCTTT
TRBJ2-1 . TRBD2 TRBV11-2 CASSFSGGSVYNEQFF TGTGCCAGCAGCTTTTCGGGGGGTTCCGTCTACAATGAGCAGTTCTTC
TRBJ1-4 . . TRBV5-4 CASSLEGDEKLFF TGTGCCAGCAGCTTGGAGGGGGACGAAAAACTGTTTTTT
TRBJ1-1 . . TRBV15 CATSRGRVENTEAFF TGTGCCACCAGCAGAGGTCGGGTCGAGAACACTGAAGCTTTCTTT
TRBJ2-7 . TRBD2 TRBV6-2/TRBV6-3 CASSYGSGVDYEQYF TGTGCCAGCAGTTACGGAAGCGGGGTAGACTACGAGCAGTACTTC